This T cell receptor beta chain was captured in a study of blood T cell repertoires in COVID-19. Libraries were prepared by immunoSEQ multiplex PCR; TCRdb keeps only in-frame clonotypes and omits some of them. The sample holds around 170,000 clones; approximately 89% are singletons and the top ten take roughly 4%. Trimming took off 2 bases at V and 0 bases at J, with 17 bases between the two ends. The CDR3 totals 18 residues. Sequencing was performed on peripheral blood. This chain links TRBV23-1 with TRBJ1-5, with D maybe TRBD1 (5 bases). TRBV23-1 is an ORF for which the function is uncertain. This clonotype originated in a woman aged 30 to 39 with acute or convalescent COVID-19. The CDR3 region has the DNA TGCGCCAGCAGTCAAAGAATGGGGCCGATATATAGCAATCAGCCCCAGCATTTT. Its protein is CASSQRMGPIYSNQPQHF.